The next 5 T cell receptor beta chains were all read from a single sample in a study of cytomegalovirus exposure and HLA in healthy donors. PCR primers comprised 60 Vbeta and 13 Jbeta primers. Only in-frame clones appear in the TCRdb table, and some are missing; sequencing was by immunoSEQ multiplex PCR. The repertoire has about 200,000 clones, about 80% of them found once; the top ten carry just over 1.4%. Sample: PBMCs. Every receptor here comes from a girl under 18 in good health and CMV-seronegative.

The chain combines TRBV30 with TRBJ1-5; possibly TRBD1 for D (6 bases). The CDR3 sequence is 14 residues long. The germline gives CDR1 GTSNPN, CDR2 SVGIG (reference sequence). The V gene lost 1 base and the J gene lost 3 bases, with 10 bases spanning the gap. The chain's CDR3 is CAWSARGDNQPQHF. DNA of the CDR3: TGTGCCTGGAGTGCCAGGGGCGACAATCAGCCCCAGCATTTT.

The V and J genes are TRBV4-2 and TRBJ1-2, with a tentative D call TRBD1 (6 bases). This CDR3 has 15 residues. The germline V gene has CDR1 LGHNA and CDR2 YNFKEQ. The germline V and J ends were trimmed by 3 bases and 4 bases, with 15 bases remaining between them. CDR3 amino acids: CASSQTLMGAYGYTF. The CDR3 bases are TGTGCCAGCAGCCAGACACTGATGGGGGCCTATGGCTACACCTTC.

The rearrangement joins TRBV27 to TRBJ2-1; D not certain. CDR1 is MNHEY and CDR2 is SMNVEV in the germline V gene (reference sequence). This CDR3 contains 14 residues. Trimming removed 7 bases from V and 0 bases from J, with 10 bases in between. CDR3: CASTDIPSYNEQFF. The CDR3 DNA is TGTGCCAGCACCGACATCCCCTCCTACAATGAGCAGTTCTTC.

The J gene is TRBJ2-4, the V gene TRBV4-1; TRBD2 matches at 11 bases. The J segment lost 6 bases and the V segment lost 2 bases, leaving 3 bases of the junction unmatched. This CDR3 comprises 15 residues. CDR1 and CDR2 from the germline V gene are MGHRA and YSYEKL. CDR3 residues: CASSQTGTSGNIQYF. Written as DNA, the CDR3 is TGCGCCAGCAGCCAAACCGGGACTAGCGGAAACATTCAGTACTTC.

The DNA for the CDR3 is TGTGCCAGCAGCTTCCCCGGGACTAACCTCGGCGAGCAGTACTTC. Amino acids: CASSFPGTNLGEQYF. The J gene is TRBJ2-7, the V gene TRBV7-2; TRBD2 agrees at 7 bases. J was trimmed by 6 bases and V by 3 bases; bases with no gene match: 11. Germline V CDR1 and CDR2: SGHTA, FQGNSA. CDR3 length equals 15 residues.